These 28 T cell receptor beta chains were all obtained from the same sample, sequenced in a study of blood T cells in healthy people across ages (dated by TCRdb to between 2014 and 2017). Libraries were constructed by 5' RACE. Instrument on record: Illumina HiSeq 2500. A second 7 to 11 cycle PCR used a sample-barcoded 5' primer and a J-beta primer mix. Using fastp trimming at Q25 and MiXCR clonotype assembly, TCRdb reanalyzed the public sequencing data and kept in-frame beta chains. Every distinct CDR3 protein forms one entry, paired with its most common genes and DNA. Counted in this sample were 550,000 to 800,000 distinct CDR3 sequences; under 25% of them appeared once. The top ten hold roughly 3.7% of the sample. Specimen: blood. The receptors here all came from a man between 65 and 80 years old in good health.

The count of this clonotype is one. The genes are TRBV7-2 and TRBJ2-3, with 11 bases lining up with TRBD2. The J segment lost 5 bases and the V segment lost 5 bases, leaving 12 bases of the junction unmatched. Germline-derived CDR1 and CDR2 are SGHTA and FQGNSA. CDR3 size: 17 residues. The CDR3 nucleotides read TGTGCCAGCAGCCCGCCTATTAGCGGGAGGGAAGGAGATACGCAGTATTTT. Translated, it gives CASSPPISGREGDTQYF.

Notes on this clonotype: A read error is possible here, since a much larger clone lies one base away. The chain is built from TRBV30 and TRBJ1-4; D not resolved. This CDR3 has 15 residues. CDR1 is GTSNPN and CDR2 is SVGIG in the germline V gene (reference sequence). Written as DNA, the CDR3 is TGTGCCTGGACGGTCACCGGCCGGGGTGATGAAAAACAGTTTTTT. Translated, it gives CAWTVTGRGDEKQFF.

This clonotype occurred a few times. The chain is built from TRBV6-2 or TRBV6-3 and TRBJ2-4, with 8 bases that match TRBD1. The CDR3 is 15 residues long. Germline lookup yields CDR1 MNHEY and CDR2 SVGEGT. After removal of 5 bases from V and 3 bases from J, the junction contained 6 bases not matched to a gene. Here the CDR3 reads CASSPGQVVKNIQYF. The CDR3 nucleotides read TGTGCCAGCAGTCCGGGACAGGTGGTCAAAAACATTCAGTACTTC.

V gene TRBV7-9 combines with J gene TRBJ2-4; possible D gene TRBD2, 6 bases. The germline V and J ends were trimmed by 1 base and 8 bases, with 6 bases remaining between them. Germline assignment: CDR1 SEHNR and CDR2 FQNEAQ (reference sequence). CDR3 length equals 12 residues. CDR3 loop: CASSLGGDIQYF. The CDR3 DNA is TGTGCCAGCAGCTTAGGCGGGGACATTCAGTACTTC.

This sequence joins TRBV29-1 and TRBJ2-5, with 7 bases fitting TRBD2. The CDR3 loop spans 15 amino acids. Germline assignment: CDR1 SQVTM and CDR2 ANQGSEA. J lost 4 bases, V lost 4 bases, and 12 bases had no gene match. CDR3 in amino acids: CSVVRASGMAETQYF. The CDR3 DNA follows: TGCAGCGTTGTCAGGGCTAGCGGAATGGCAGAGACCCAGTACTTC.

A few counts support this clonotype. Since no conserved phenylalanine or tryptophan closes the CDR3, a read error is the likely cause. The V gene is TRBV20-1, the J gene TRBJ1-4, with 7 bases matching TRBD1. After removal of 6 bases from V and 4 bases from J, the junction contained 5 bases not matched to a gene. Germline CDR1 and CDR2: DFQATT and SNEGSKA (reference sequence). The CDR3 is 13 amino acids. The CDR3 sequence: CSARGQVNEKLFS. Written as DNA, the CDR3 is TGCAGTGCGAGGGGGCAAGTTAATGAAAAACTGTTTTCT.

This clonotype was found many times. The CDR3: CASSKGQGETEAFF. The CDR3 nucleotides are TGTGCCAGCAGCAAGGGACAGGGGGAAACTGAAGCTTTCTTT. The chain is built from TRBV7-9 and TRBJ1-1, with 11 bases matching TRBD1. This CDR3 is 14 amino acids long. V was pared by 5 bases and J by 5 bases, with 4 bases of the junction left unmatched. The germline V gene encodes CDR1 SEHNR and CDR2 FQNEAQ (reference sequence).

The chain carries TRBV7-9 and TRBJ2-5, with D hard to call. The J call is doubtful: the DNA matches TRBJ2-1 better. Per the germline V gene, CDR1 is SEHNR and CDR2 is FQNEAQ (reference sequence). The CDR3 sequence is 12 residues long. The CDR3 DNA follows: TGTGCCATCAAAGAGAGTTACAATGAGCAGTTCTTC. This translates into CAIKESYNEQFF.

This clonotype was counted only a few times. CDR3 nucleotide sequence: TGTGCCAGCAAAATAGCGGGAGGGGGGGAGACCCAGTACTTC. It is translated as CASKIAGGGETQYF. The gene calls are TRBV6-6 and TRBJ2-5, with TRBD2 matching over 11 bases. The CDR3 contains 14 residues. V lost 7 bases, J lost 5 bases, and 6 bases stayed unmatched. Per the germline V gene, CDR1 is MNHNY and CDR2 is SVGAGI (reference sequence).

The CDR3 spells CASSLGTGIQPQHF. DNA for the CDR3: TGTGCCAGCAGTTTAGGGACAGGGATTCAGCCCCAGCATTTT. The chain is built from TRBV12-3 or TRBV12-4 and TRBJ1-5; 8 nucleotides line up with TRBD1. The CDR3 is 14 amino acids. With 1 base clipped from V and 6 bases from J, the junction kept 2 bases outside the gene matches.

V gene TRBV4-2 combines with J gene TRBJ2-1; 7 bases fit TRBD2. The CDR3 covers 17 residues. CDR1 and CDR2 (germline): LGHNA, YNFKEQ. Trimming took 0 bases from V and 7 from J; bases not matched to a gene: 12. CDR3 coding DNA: TGTGCCAGCAGCCAAGATCTCGCGGGAGCAGTGGGGAATGAGCAGTTCTTC. Residues: CASSQDLAGAVGNEQFF.

This clonotype showed up just a few times. The chain is built from TRBV11-1 and TRBJ2-5; 8 bases align to TRBD1. V lost 5 bases to trimming and J lost 11 bases; unmatched junction nucleotides: 13. The CDR3 loop spans 14 amino acids. CDR1 is SGHAT, CDR2 FQDESV, per germline (reference sequence). This CDR3 reads CASSRDRISYGQYF. The CDR3 DNA follows: TGTGCCAGCAGCCGGGACAGGATTTCCTACGGGCAGTACTTC.

The gene calls are TRBV29-1 and TRBJ2-1; D is perhaps TRBD1 or TRBD2 (7 bases each). The V end was cut by 6 bases, the J end by 9 bases, with 18 bases between. Germline CDR1 reads SQVTM; CDR2 reads ANQGSEA. The CDR3 totals 13 residues. DNA for the CDR3: TGCAGCGTAGCGGACAGGCAGCGGGGTGAGCAGTTCTTC. Translation: CSVADRQRGEQFF.

This clonotype was found a few times. The rearrangement links TRBV20-1 to TRBJ2-3, with D possibly TRBD2 on 5 matching bases. Per germline, CDR1 DFQATT and CDR2 SNEGSKA (reference sequence). This CDR3 contains 13 residues. The germline V and J ends were trimmed by 2 bases and 7 bases, with 13 bases remaining between them. DNA for the CDR3: TGCAGTGCTAGACTGCTAGCACCTTATACGCAGTATTTT. This encodes CSARLLAPYTQYF.

The V and J genes are TRBV20-1 and TRBJ2-7; 12 bases line up with TRBD2. J was trimmed by 3 bases and V by 3 bases; bases with no gene match: 15. The CDR3 spans 18 residues. The germline CDR1 and CDR2 sequences are DFQATT and SNEGSKA (reference sequence). The CDR3 region is CSASSLRASGRAFYEQYF. CDR3 sequence (DNA): TGCAGTGCTAGCTCCCTCAGGGCTAGCGGGAGGGCCTTCTACGAGCAGTACTTC.

The J gene is TRBJ1-2, the V gene TRBV6-2 or TRBV6-3; no reliable D call. CDR1 and CDR2 (germline): MNHEY, SVGEGT. The CDR3 has 12 residues. The V and J ends lost 5 bases and 4 bases respectively, with 8 bases between them. This CDR3 reads CASSNQGYGYTF. The CDR3 DNA reads TGTGCCAGCAGTAACCAAGGCTATGGCTACACCTTC.

V usage is TRBV29-1 and J usage is TRBJ1-3, with unresolved D. This CDR3 has 13 residues. The ends were cut back, 1 base at V and 0 bases at J, with 4 bases in the middle. Germline-derived CDR1 and CDR2 are SQVTM and ANQGSEA. The CDR3: CSVEAGSGNTIYF. CDR3 bases: TGCAGCGTTGAAGCGGGCTCTGGAAACACCATATATTTT.

This clonotype was observed a handful of times. In nucleotides, the CDR3 is TGTGCCAGCAGCTCGACTAGCGGGATCCACGAGCAGTACTTC. Its translation is CASSSTSGIHEQYF. This chain links TRBV5-6 with TRBJ2-7, with 11 bases that match TRBD2. Germline trimming cut 3 bases from V and 5 bases from J; bases unmatched to any gene: 4. This CDR3 is 14 amino acids long. Germline V lookup: CDR1 SGHDT, CDR2 YYEEEE.

This sequence joins TRBV6-6 and TRBJ2-2; weak D call: TRBD1 (5 bases). CDR3 length: 16 residues. The V gene lost 4 bases and the J gene lost 5 bases, with 17 bases spanning the gap. The germline V gene has CDR1 MNHNY and CDR2 SVGAGI (reference sequence). The CDR3 sequence is CASSLSSQGVTGELFF. The CDR3 bases are TGTGCCAGCAGTTTAAGTTCCCAGGGCGTTACCGGGGAGCTGTTTTTT.

This clonotype has just a few counts. CDR3 amino acids: CASSLLRTGTGLYNEQFF. The DNA of the CDR3 is TGTGCCAGCAGCTTGTTACGTACCGGGACAGGGCTCTACAATGAGCAGTTCTTC. This chain joins TRBV5-5 and TRBJ2-1, with 9 bases that match TRBD1. CDR1 is SGHKS and CDR2 is YYEKEE in the germline V gene (reference sequence). The CDR3 has 18 amino acids. Trimming took 1 base from V and 3 from J; bases not matched to a gene: 11.

This clonotype was counted between two and nine times. This chain uses TRBV20-1 with TRBJ2-5; D not resolved. This CDR3 comprises 13 residues. Trimming left V 4 bases short and J 2 bases short, with 11 bases between. Per germline, CDR1 DFQATT and CDR2 SNEGSKA (reference sequence). Here the CDR3 reads CSAMERLQETQYF. CDR3 bases: TGCAGTGCTATGGAGCGCCTTCAAGAGACCCAGTACTTC.

The V call is TRBV12-3 or TRBV12-4, the J call TRBJ2-3, with 10 bases fitting TRBD2. V shed 5 bases and J 2 bases; nucleotides not matched to a gene: 4. CDR3 length: 15 amino acids. CDR3 DNA sequence: TGTGCCAGCAGTCTGGGACTAGCGATCACAGATACGCAGTATTTT. Its translation is CASSLGLAITDTQYF.

This chain links TRBV25-1 with TRBJ2-5; D gene uncertain. The CDR3 runs to 14 residues. Germline V gives CDR1 MGHDK, CDR2 SYGVNS. Trimming removed 1 base from V and 4 bases from J, with 10 bases in between. In DNA, the CDR3 is TGTGCCAGCAGTGAATTAGGGCAGGTAGAGACCCAGTACTTC. It translates to CASSELGQVETQYF.

Turning to this clonotype: A much larger clone is a single base away; this may be a read error. The rearrangement links TRBV12-3 or TRBV12-4 to TRBJ2-3; D might be TRBD2 (6 bases). There are 16 residues in the CDR3. Trimming cost V 7 bases and J 3 bases, with 20 bases left between them. The CDR3 is CASTVLEGEITDTQYF. The DNA for the CDR3 is TGTGCCAGCACCGTTTTGGAGGGAGAGATAACAGATACGCAGTATTTT.

This clonotype has more than one count but fewer than ten. This chain connects TRBV6-1 to TRBJ1-5; D unclear. The CDR3 length is 14 residues. CDR1 and CDR2 (germline): MNHNS, SASEGT. V gave up 2 bases and J gave up 0 bases, with 5 bases separating them. The CDR3 bases are TGTGCCAGCAGTGAAAAGTATAGCAATCAGCCCCAGCATTTT. Translation gives CASSEKYSNQPQHF.

Turning to this clonotype: Given a much more abundant clone one base away, this may be a read error. This chain connects TRBV5-1 to TRBJ2-5, with TRBD2 matching 11 bases. The germline V gene encodes CDR1 SGHRS and CDR2 YFSETQ. Trimming at V came to 4 bases and at J to 0 bases, leaving 2 bases not matched to a gene. This CDR3 contains 15 residues. The CDR3 here is CASSEGLADQETQYF. CDR3 coding DNA: TGCGCCAGCAGCGAGGGACTAGCGGACCAAGAGACCCAGTACTTC.

Worth noting for this clonotype: One junction end does not reproduce the germline sequence, and a read error may be involved. The chain carries TRBV20-1 and TRBJ2-5; 13 bases agree with TRBD2. The CDR3 loop spans 15 amino acids. Germline values: CDR1 DFQATT, CDR2 SNEGSKA (reference sequence). Written as DNA, the CDR3 is TGCAGTGCCCGGGGGACTAGCGGGGCCGTAGAGACTCAGTACTTC. Its translation is CSARGTSGAVETQYF.

The table lists this clonotype with a few counts. This rearrangement joins TRBV10-3 to TRBJ2-3, with 7 bases lining up with TRBD2. Germline-derived CDR1 and CDR2 are ENHRY and SYGVKD. V shed 2 bases, J shed 9 bases, and the junction held 8 bases outside the gene matches. The CDR3 runs 14 residues. The chain's CDR3 is CAISEAGGRNTQYF. In nucleotides, the CDR3 is TGTGCCATCAGTGAGGCCGGGGGGAGGAACACGCAGTATTTT.